This entry is about one T cell receptor (beta chain). The antigen is not known. At one of its ends the junction is not consistent with the germline gene, which may arise from a read error. The data stem from a study of regulatory T cells in long-lasting Graves disease. Study outcomes and limitations: Analyses excluded thyroid tissue, covering peripheral blood alone.

Germline CDR1 and CDR2: SGHRS and YFSETQ. The CDR3 totals 14 residues. Stated time point: newly diagnosed GD, antithyroid drugs for less than 3 months. RNA extracted from PBMCs served as the sequencing template. Building of the TCR beta libraries involved iRepertoire HTBI primers and Arm-PCR of CDR3 regions. TCRdb called the multiplex PCR reads again in MiXCR, with one record for every CDR3 protein. The table lists under 300,000 distinct CDR3 sequences, about 19% of them singletons. The V and J genes are TRBV5-1 and TRBJ1-5, with 10 bases identical to TRBD1. The sequence came from a female donor with Graves disease. Sequences were derived from peripheral blood mononuclear cells (PBMCs), sampled at new diagnosis, from a patient treated with antithyroid drugs. CDR3 DNA: TGTGCCAGCAGCAGACAGGGGGCAGGCCAGCCCCAGCATTTT. Protein: CASSRQGAGQPQHF.